Described below is a single T cell receptor (beta chain) sequence and its context. Its antigen remains unknown. After constant-region reverse-primer amplification, full-length variable regions underwent semi-nested PCR with Nested Universal Primer A. Each CDR3 protein gets one entry after TCRdb re-called the 5' RACE reads with MiXCR. The table includes tens of thousands of distinct CDR3 sequences, over 20% detected once. Naive CD4+ cells had CD25+ Tregs removed. The CDR3 is made up of 16 amino acids. Germline CDR1 SEHNR, CDR2 FQNEAQ (reference sequence). V was clipped by 0 bases and J by 5 bases, with 17 bases between them. Study results and limitations: In terms of TCR gene usage, tumor memory CD4+ T cells clustered together with blood and lymph node memory CD4+ cells, as well as with lymph node naive CD4+ cells.

The chain is built from TRBV7-9 and TRBJ2-7; a weak D match, TRBD1 (6 bases). This TCR derives from a female donor with breast cancer. Sequenced material: tumor-infiltrating naive CD4+ T cells sorted from the breast tumor. Described subset: naive CD4+ T cells, CD4+CD45RA+CD25-. The CDR3 loop is CASSLAGGETSHEQYF. CDR3 coding DNA: TGTGCCAGCAGCTTAGCTGGGGGCGAAACGTCCCACGAGCAGTACTTC. The variable domain in full, with the rest retrieved from reference TRBV7-9 and TRBJ2-7, is DTGVSQNPRHKITKRGQNVTFRCDPISEHNRLYWYRQTLGQGPEFLTYFQNEAQLEKSRLLSDRFSAERPKGSFSTLEIQRTEQGDSAMYLCASSLAGGETSHEQYFGPGTRLTVT.